This paragraph covers one T cell receptor (beta chain) sequence. Its antigen target is currently unknown. Base quality data are lacking; no much larger clone is found one base away. The data were taken from a study of T cell responses to AZD1222 COVID-19 vaccine (dated by TCRdb to the early 2020s). For context, the study as a whole: AZD1222 recipients given second doses at about 4 weeks or at about 12 weeks were pooled, since spike-specific TCR depth and breadth were not found to differ between the two schedules. A total of 230 to 250 trial participants underwent TCR sequencing, of whom about 200 had received two doses of AZD1222 and some 25 had received two doses of the MenACWY control vaccine. Trial participants were enrolled into age subgroups of 18-55, 56-69 and 70-plus years, which contained approximately 150, 30 and 60 TCR-sequenced participants, respectively. Study-wide conclusions, independent of this receptor: Spike-specific TCR breadth and depth rose significantly after two AZD1222 doses compared with day 0 and with MenACWY recipients. CD4 TCRs associated with the vaccine covered the entire spike protein, and the dominant responses were in regions 160-218 and 743-854. Reportedly, almost half of the unique spike-specific TCRs recognized epitopes lying outside the regions that are mutated in the B.1.351 and B.1.1.7 variants. Conclusions about previously exposed vaccinees are limited because only six or seven AZD1222 recipients were SARS-CoV-2 seropositive at baseline. Participants were mostly white British and included more females than males, and it was suggested by the authors that clonal diversity may have been underestimated. Because no samples from the day 14 peak response were available, repertoires could be characterized only after the peak T cell response. The 56-69-year group was small, and its depth increase did not reach significance, likely because of low power.

The CDR3 regions of human TCRbeta chains were subjected to immunosequencing. Turning to the authors' computational methods: TCRs in the repertoires were compared against a reference library of SARS-CoV-2-specific TCRs that had been generated with the MIRA antigen-specificity platform. Breadth meant the fraction of unique TCRs that were SARS-CoV-2-associated, whereas depth meant the fraction of total T cells that were SARS-CoV-2-associated. Each spike-specific TCR was assigned to its reactive spike region and to a CD4 or CD8 class using the MIRA data. Log10-transformed breadth and depth values were compared by one-way ANOVA with Sidak's multiple comparisons tests. In TCRdb, the immuneACCESS table is reduced to in-frame sequences with V and J assigned. These tables do not hold every clone; where another copy was compared, an unresolved V gene accounts for under half, and the others remain unexplained. The V and J calls and the clone size are those of that table, but D and trimming were determined from the DNA. This sample has 120,000 to 150,000 clones in its table, and around 91% of those were observed once. Of the sample, 5.2% falls within the top ten clones.

The germline V gene (reference sequence) gives CDR1 as MNHEY and CDR2 as SMNVEV. The CDR3 contains 13 residues, cysteine and phenylalanine counted. The CDR3 DNA has 39 bases and is translated from base 1. V lost 5 bases and J lost 7 bases, and the count of bases not matched to a germline gene is 7. In light of the paper, this sample's time point label describes: baseline before first vaccination. Vaccinee samples were obtained from the UK trials COV001 and COV002, which included a single-blind randomized controlled phase 2/3 trial of AZD1222 (ChAdOx1 nCoV-19) in healthy adults. Trial participant PBMC samples were collected at day 0 and day 28 after the second dose for TCRbeta chain sequencing.

The sequence was collected from an adult in good health. The V gene is TRBV27 and the J gene is TRBJ1-2; 7 central bases correspond to TRBD1. The sequences come from peripheral blood, collected on day 0 of AZD1222 vaccination. CDR3 sequence: CASSIDRVAGYTF. The nucleotide sequence reads TGTGCCAGCAGTATAGACAGGGTGGCTGGCTACACCTTC.